What follows describes a single T cell receptor (beta chain). Its antigen is not identified. This sample is part of a study of T cell responses to AZD1222 COVID-19 vaccine. Study findings and constraints: When two AZD1222 doses had been given, Spike-specific TCR breadth and depth rose. White British people made up most donors, females outnumbered males, and clonal diversity was possibly underestimated.

The germline gives CDR1 MRHNA, CDR2 SNTAGT. The CDR3 spans 16 residues. V shed 0 bases, J shed 9 bases, and the junction held 7 bases outside the gene matches. Only in-frame clones appear in the TCRdb table, and some are missing; sequencing was by immunoSEQ multiplex PCR. The table records around 140,000 clones, under 95% of them present only once. The receptor's source is an adult who received the MenACWY meningococcal vaccine as a control. The chain is built from TRBV6-4 and TRBJ2-1; 11 bases map to TRBD1. The sample consisted of peripheral blood, taken 28 days after the second dose of the MenACWY control vaccine. This chain's CDR3 is CASSDSGTGGPSEQFF. CDR3 nucleotides: TGTGCCAGCAGTGACTCGGGGACAGGGGGTCCCAGTGAGCAGTTCTTC.